These T cell receptor beta chains were read from a single sample in a study of cytomegalovirus exposure and HLA in healthy donors. Libraries were prepared by immunoSEQ multiplex PCR; TCRdb keeps only in-frame clonotypes and omits some of them. The sample has 150,000 to 200,000 clones, 86% seen once. Sequences were obtained from PBMCs. Source of these receptors: a woman aged 30 to 39 in good health and CMV-seronegative. Each CDR3 is given with its conserved first and last residue. The order of the fields is D gene, V gene, J gene, CDR3 length, clone size, CDR3 protein, CDR3 DNA. D genes are given only for firm matches. The listing skips clone size in some rows; elsewhere it reads once, few, many or a size class.

D gene: TRBD2; V gene: TRBV18; J gene: TRBJ2-5; CDR3 length: 15; clone size: -; CDR3 protein: CASSPPGLARGTQYF; CDR3 DNA: TGTGCCAGCTCACCTCCGGGACTAGCCCGTGGGACCCAGTACTTC
D gene: -; V gene: TRBV5-1; J gene: TRBJ2-7; CDR3 length: 18; clone size: -; CDR3 protein: CASSLAPIRETGSYEQYF; CDR3 DNA: TGCGCCAGCAGCTTGGCCCCTATCCGGGAAACGGGCTCCTACGAGCAGTACTTC
D gene: -; V gene: TRBV5-1; J gene: TRBJ2-3; CDR3 length: 14; clone size: -; CDR3 protein: CASSLPSPGGTQYF; CDR3 DNA: TGCGCCAGCAGTCTCCCCTCCCCCGGCGGTACGCAGTATTTT
D gene: TRBD1; V gene: TRBV6-6; J gene: TRBJ1-2; CDR3 length: 14; clone size: -; CDR3 protein: CASQDRVGIYGYTF; CDR3 DNA: TGTGCCAGCCAAGACAGGGTTGGGATTTATGGCTACACCTTC
D gene: -; V gene: TRBV7-9; J gene: TRBJ2-7; CDR3 length: 13; clone size: -; CDR3 protein: CASSLIGSYEQYF; CDR3 DNA: TGTGCCAGCAGCTTAATCGGGTCCTACGAGCAGTACTTC
D gene: -; V gene: TRBV4-2; J gene: TRBJ2-3; CDR3 length: 17; clone size: -; CDR3 protein: CASSQGNRAEGTDTQYF; CDR3 DNA: TGTGCCAGCAGCCAAGGCAACAGGGCGGAGGGCACAGATACGCAGTATTTT
D gene: -; V gene: TRBV4-1; J gene: TRBJ1-6; CDR3 length: 15; clone size: few; CDR3 protein: CASKIWAGQDSPLHF; CDR3 DNA: TGCGCCAGCAAAATCTGGGCAGGTCAAGATTCACCCCTCCACTTT
D gene: -; V gene: TRBV10-3; J gene: TRBJ1-5; CDR3 length: 19; clone size: -; CDR3 protein: CAITLTTRWEDYSNQPQHF; CDR3 DNA: TGTGCCATCACTCTTACCACCCGGTGGGAGGACTATAGCAATCAGCCCCAGCATTTT
D gene: -; V gene: TRBV29-1; J gene: TRBJ1-1; CDR3 length: 14; clone size: -; CDR3 protein: CSVKEVNSKAEAFF; CDR3 DNA: TGCAGCGTTAAGGAAGTAAACAGTAAGGCTGAAGCTTTCTTT
D gene: -; V gene: TRBV29-1; J gene: TRBJ2-1; CDR3 length: 12; clone size: -; CDR3 protein: CSVDGSYNEQFF; CDR3 DNA: TGCAGCGTTGACGGGTCCTACAATGAGCAGTTCTTC
D gene: TRBD1; V gene: TRBV28; J gene: TRBJ1-2; CDR3 length: 14; clone size: -; CDR3 protein: CASSSGTANYGYTF; CDR3 DNA: TGTGCCAGCAGTTCCGGGACAGCTAACTATGGCTACACCTTC
D gene: -; V gene: TRBV9; J gene: TRBJ2-7; CDR3 length: 14; clone size: -; CDR3 protein: CASSVGQSNYEQYF; CDR3 DNA: TGTGCCAGCAGCGTAGGACAGAGCAACTACGAGCAGTACTTC
D gene: -; V gene: TRBV12-5; J gene: TRBJ2-3; CDR3 length: 13; clone size: -; CDR3 protein: CASGLIATDTQYF; CDR3 DNA: TGTGCTAGTGGTTTGATAGCAACAGATACGCAGTATTTT
D gene: -; V gene: TRBV27; J gene: TRBJ1-2; CDR3 length: 13; clone size: once; CDR3 protein: CASSFRGALGYTF; CDR3 DNA: TGTGCCAGCAGTTTTCGTGGGGCTCTTGGCTACACCTTC
D gene: -; V gene: TRBV9; J gene: TRBJ2-7; CDR3 length: 15; clone size: -; CDR3 protein: CASSVGAQSSYEQYF; CDR3 DNA: TGTGCCAGCAGCGTAGGAGCACAAAGCTCCTACGAGCAGTACTTC
D gene: TRBD1; V gene: TRBV6-1; J gene: TRBJ2-1; CDR3 length: 17; clone size: -; CDR3 protein: CASRERPGTGGANEQFF; CDR3 DNA: TGTGCCAGCAGAGAAAGACCCGGGACAGGGGGTGCAAATGAGCAGTTCTTC
D gene: -; V gene: TRBV2; J gene: TRBJ1-2; CDR3 length: 13; clone size: -; CDR3 protein: CASCRTANYGYTF; CDR3 DNA: TGTGCCAGCTGCAGGACAGCTAACTATGGCTACACCTTC
D gene: TRBD1; V gene: TRBV29-1; J gene: TRBJ1-6; CDR3 length: 12; clone size: -; CDR3 protein: CSARGTEGPLHF; CDR3 DNA: TGCAGCGCCCGTGGGACAGAGGGCCCCCTCCACTTT
D gene: -; V gene: TRBV6-6; J gene: TRBJ2-1; CDR3 length: 14; clone size: -; CDR3 protein: CASSSGASYNEQFF; CDR3 DNA: TGTGCCAGCAGTTCGGGGGCCTCCTACAATGAGCAGTTCTTC
D gene: -; V gene: TRBV5-1; J gene: TRBJ1-1; CDR3 length: 14; clone size: -; CDR3 protein: CASSLAGTNTEAFF; CDR3 DNA: TGCGCCAGCAGCTTGGCAGGGACGAACACTGAAGCTTTCTTT
D gene: -; V gene: TRBV28; J gene: TRBJ2-2; CDR3 length: 15; clone size: -; CDR3 protein: CASSLAQSNTGELFF; CDR3 DNA: TGTGCCAGCAGTTTGGCTCAGTCGAACACCGGGGAGCTGTTTTTT
D gene: TRBD1; V gene: TRBV30; J gene: TRBJ2-6; CDR3 length: 16; clone size: -; CDR3 protein: CAWTGTAPSGANVLTF; CDR3 DNA: TGTGCCTGGACCGGGACAGCCCCCTCTGGGGCCAACGTCCTGACTTTC
D gene: TRBD1; V gene: TRBV28; J gene: TRBJ1-2; CDR3 length: 15; clone size: -; CDR3 protein: CASRQTGGANYGYTF; CDR3 DNA: TGTGCCAGCAGACAAACAGGGGGCGCTAACTATGGCTACACCTTC
D gene: -; V gene: TRBV5-5; J gene: TRBJ1-5; CDR3 length: 15; clone size: -; CDR3 protein: CASSLAGQRDQPQHF; CDR3 DNA: TGTGCCAGCAGCCTGGCAGGCCAGCGTGATCAGCCCCAGCATTTT
D gene: -; V gene: TRBV28; J gene: TRBJ1-5; CDR3 length: 12; clone size: few; CDR3 protein: CASTMSVQPQHF; CDR3 DNA: TGTGCCAGCACAATGAGTGTGCAGCCCCAGCATTTT
D gene: TRBD2; V gene: TRBV6-5; J gene: TRBJ2-7; CDR3 length: 16; clone size: -; CDR3 protein: CASSYSASGMSYEQYF; CDR3 DNA: TGTGCCAGCAGTTACTCTGCTAGCGGGATGTCCTACGAGCAGTACTTC
D gene: -; V gene: TRBV5-1; J gene: TRBJ2-1; CDR3 length: 17; clone size: -; CDR3 protein: CASSVRSGASSYNEQFF; CDR3 DNA: TGCGCCAGCAGCGTCCGTTCGGGCGCGAGCTCCTACAATGAGCAGTTCTTC
D gene: -; V gene: TRBV19; J gene: TRBJ1-4; CDR3 length: 13; clone size: -; CDR3 protein: CASSWADNEKLFF; CDR3 DNA: TGTGCCAGTAGTTGGGCCGACAATGAAAAACTGTTTTTT
D gene: -; V gene: TRBV6-1; J gene: TRBJ2-7; CDR3 length: 13; clone size: -; CDR3 protein: CASSENSFYEQYF; CDR3 DNA: TGTGCCAGCAGTGAGAATAGTTTCTACGAGCAGTACTTC
D gene: -; V gene: TRBV7-6; J gene: TRBJ2-7; CDR3 length: 12; clone size: few; CDR3 protein: CASSLRGGEQYF; CDR3 DNA: TGTGCCAGCAGCTTACGGGGAGGCGAGCAGTACTTC
D gene: TRBD1; V gene: TRBV19; J gene: TRBJ1-1; CDR3 length: 12; clone size: -; CDR3 protein: CASNQGGTEAFF; CDR3 DNA: TGTGCCAGTAATCAGGGGGGCACTGAAGCTTTCTTT
D gene: TRBD2; V gene: TRBV18; J gene: TRBJ2-7; CDR3 length: 13; clone size: -; CDR3 protein: CASSPGTNYEQYF; CDR3 DNA: TGTGCCAGCTCACCCGGGACTAACTACGAGCAGTACTTC
D gene: -; V gene: TRBV9; J gene: TRBJ1-1; CDR3 length: 14; clone size: -; CDR3 protein: CASSVGGQGTEAFF; CDR3 DNA: TGTGCCAGCAGCGTAGGTGGTCAGGGGACTGAAGCTTTCTTT